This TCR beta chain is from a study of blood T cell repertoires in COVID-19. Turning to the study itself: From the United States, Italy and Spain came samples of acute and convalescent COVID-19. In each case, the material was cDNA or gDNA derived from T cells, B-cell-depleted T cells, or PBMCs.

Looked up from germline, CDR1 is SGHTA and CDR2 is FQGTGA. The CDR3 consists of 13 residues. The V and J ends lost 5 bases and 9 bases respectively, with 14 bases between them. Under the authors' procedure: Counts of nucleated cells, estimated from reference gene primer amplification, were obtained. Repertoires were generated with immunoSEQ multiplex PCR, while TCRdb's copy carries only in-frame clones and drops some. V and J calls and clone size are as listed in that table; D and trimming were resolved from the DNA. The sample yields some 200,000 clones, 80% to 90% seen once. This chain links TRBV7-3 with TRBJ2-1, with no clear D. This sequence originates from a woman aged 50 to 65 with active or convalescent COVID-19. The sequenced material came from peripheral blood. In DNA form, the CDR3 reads TGTGCCAGCAGCATAAGTGATCGGAGTGAGCAGTTCTTC. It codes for CASSISDRSEQFF. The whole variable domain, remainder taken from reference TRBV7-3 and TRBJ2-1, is GAGVSQTPSNKVTEKGKYVELRCDPISGHTALYWYRQSLGQGPEFLIYFQGTGAADDSGLPNDRFFAVRPEGSVSTLKIQRTERGDSAVYLCASSISDRSEQFFGPGTRLTVL.